This T cell receptor beta chain came from a study of blood T cells in healthy people across ages. A few counts support this clonotype. A second PCR of roughly 7 to 11 cycles used a sample-barcoded 5' primer and a J-beta primer mix. Using its own MiXCR run on the 5' RACE reads, TCRdb lists one record per CDR3 protein. The profile shows around 1,600,000 distinct CDR3 sequences, 42% of them singletons. The CDR3 has 11 amino acids. Germline V gene lookup returns CDR1 ENHRY and CDR2 SYGVKD. The V and J ends lost 6 bases and 5 bases respectively, with 8 bases between them. The chain has TRBV10-3 and TRBJ2-7; D remains unclear. The receptor comes from a woman aged 18-29 years in good health. The sequenced sample was blood. The CDR3 nucleotides read TGTGCCATCAGCCTCGGGCACGAGCAGTACTTC. Amino acid sequence: CAISLGHEQYF.